The 9 T cell receptor beta chains reported below all come from one sample, sequenced in a study of CD8 T cells in ankylosing spondylitis. Using its own MiXCR run on the 5' RACE reads, TCRdb lists one record per CDR3 protein. The sample has about 170,000 distinct CDR3 sequences, approximately 16% seen once. The sample comprised blood, either unsorted or a sorted T cell fraction (not recorded which). These receptors originate from a male donor with ankylosing spondylitis or in good health (not recorded which).

This clonotype was picked up many times. The V gene is TRBV28, the J gene TRBJ2-1; 9 nucleotides agree with TRBD2. The germline V gene encodes CDR1 MDHEN and CDR2 SYDVKM. This CDR3 is built from 16 residues. V lost 5 bases and J lost 5; bases outside the gene matches: 10. The CDR3 region is CASSPTSGGINNEQFF. CDR3 in DNA: TGTGCCAGCAGTCCGACTAGCGGAGGCATAAACAATGAGCAGTTCTTC.

The chain uses TRBV29-1 and TRBJ1-2; D gene ambiguous. The CDR3 contains 11 residues. The germline V gene has CDR1 SQVTM and CDR2 ANQGSEA. Trimming removed 1 base from V and 5 bases from J, with 5 bases in between. This CDR3 reads CSVEVGYGYTF. The DNA for the CDR3 is TGCAGCGTTGAAGTCGGGTATGGCTACACCTTC.

This clonotype was recorded many times. The rearrangement uses TRBV24-1 and TRBJ2-6, with a weak D call TRBD1 (6 bases). With 5 bases removed from V and 0 bases from J, the gap between germline ends came to 13 bases. The CDR3 consists of 17 residues. From germline, CDR1 is KGHDR and CDR2 SFDVKD. CDR3 in DNA: TGTGCCACCAGTGGTAACAGGGCCTCCTCTGGGGCCAACGTCCTGACTTTC. It encodes CATSGNRASSGANVLTF.

This clonotype was detected only a few times. This chain uses TRBV30 with TRBJ2-1, with 7 nucleotides matching TRBD2. V lost 2 bases, J lost 3 bases, and 13 bases stayed unmatched. The CDR3 covers 17 residues. The germline gives CDR1 GTSNPN, CDR2 SVGIG (reference sequence). This CDR3 is CAWSLPGLAVLYNEQFF. DNA for the CDR3: TGTGCCTGGAGTCTGCCGGGTCTAGCGGTCCTCTACAATGAGCAGTTCTTC.

This clonotype showed up just a few times. The chain employs TRBV20-1 and TRBJ2-7, with D unclear. The V gene lost 3 bases and the J gene lost 1 base, with 10 bases spanning the gap. The length of the CDR3 is 13 residues. Per the germline V gene, CDR1 is DFQATT and CDR2 is SNEGSKA (reference sequence). CDR3 sequence: CSARPALSYEQYF. DNA of the CDR3: TGCAGTGCTAGGCCGGCCCTATCCTACGAGCAGTACTTC.

The J gene is TRBJ1-6, the V gene TRBV10-3, with D uncertain. The V gene's germline CDR1 is ENHRY and CDR2 SYGVKD. V lost 0 bases and J lost 10, with 4 bases in between. The CDR3 runs 12 residues. The CDR3 loop reads CAISESESPLHF. In nucleotides, the CDR3 is TGTGCCATCAGTGAGTCTGAATCACCCCTCCACTTT.

There are many counts of this clonotype. The chain employs TRBV28 and TRBJ1-5; D gene ambiguous. The CDR3 has 15 amino acids. Deletions cut 1 base from V and 2 bases from J, with 9 bases between. Germline CDR1 and CDR2: MDHEN and SYDVKM. The CDR3 is CASSLSGGGNQPQHF. The DNA of the CDR3 is TGTGCCAGCAGTTTATCTGGCGGCGGCAATCAGCCCCAGCATTTT.

The CDR3 DNA follows: TGTGCCAGCTCATTTCTAGCGGCCTACAATGAGCAGTTCTTC. It specifies CASSFLAAYNEQFF. This chain joins TRBV18 and TRBJ2-1, with TRBD2 matching over 7 bases. J gave up 2 bases and V 5 bases, and 3 bases lay outside the gene matches. CDR1 and CDR2 from the germline V gene are KGHSH and LQKENI. This CDR3 comprises 14 residues. Together with reference TRBV18 and TRBJ2-1, the CDR3 gives the full variable domain: NAGVMQNPRHLVRRRGQEARLRCSPMKGHSHVYWYRQLPEEGLKFMVYLQKENIIDESGMPKERFSAEFPKEGPSILRIQQVVRGDSAAYFCASSFLAAYNEQFFGPGTRLTVL.

This clonotype has ten or more counts. This chain uses TRBV29-1 with TRBJ2-2, with D perhaps TRBD1 (6 bases). Germline V gene sequence: CDR1 SQVTM, CDR2 ANQGSEA. The CDR3 runs to 14 residues. V was trimmed by 5 bases and J by 3 bases, leaving 13 bases between them. The CDR3 is CSVSGTPYTGELFF. In DNA form, the CDR3 reads TGCAGCGTTTCCGGGACACCTTACACCGGGGAGCTGTTTTTT.